These T cell receptor beta chains were read from a single sample in a study of T cells in Graves' hyperthyroidism and ophthalmopathy. TCRdb reprocessed the multiplex PCR reads with MiXCR, giving one entry per CDR3 protein. The sample lists 600,000 to 800,000 distinct CDR3 sequences; about 35% were seen once. The sequenced sample consisted of blood. These TCRs come from a middle-aged woman with Graves' hyperthyroidism. The CDR3 runs from the conserved cysteine through the conserved F or W. The order of the fields is V gene, J gene, clone size, D gene, CDR3 protein, CDR3 DNA. The D gene is left open where the match is weak. Not every row has a clone size; where given, it reads once, few, many or a size class.

>TRBV18|TRBJ2-5|few|NA
CASSPGDQRATQYF
TGTGCCAGCTCACCGGGGGACCAACGCGCGACCCAGTACTTC
>TRBV7-9|TRBJ2-5|many|NA
CASSSRGGGETQYF
TGTGCCAGCAGCTCCAGGGGGGGGGGAGAGACCCAGTACTTC
>TRBV12-5|TRBJ2-7|NA|NA
CASGSTTGRPYEQYF
TGTGCTAGTGGTTCAACGACAGGCAGGCCCTACGAGCAGTACTTC
>TRBV6-5|TRBJ1-2|NA|NA
CASSHYPTGHGYGYTF
TGTGCCAGCAGCCACTACCCTACAGGGCACGGATATGGCTACACCTTC
>TRBV7-2|TRBJ1-2|few|NA
CASSQDLGGYPNGYTF
TGTGCCAGCAGCCAAGATCTCGGGGGATATCCCAATGGCTACACCTTC
>TRBV20-1|TRBJ2-5|NA|TRBD1
CSATGAHGETQYF
TGCAGTGCCACAGGGGCGCACGGAGAGACCCAGTACTTC
>TRBV20-1|TRBJ2-7|NA|NA
CSARPWEIMRYEQYF
TGCAGTGCTAGACCCTGGGAGATCATGCGCTACGAGCAGTACTTC
>TRBV28|TRBJ1-5|NA|NA
CASSFFGNQPQHF
TGTGCCAGCAGTTTCTTCGGTAATCAGCCCCAGCATTTT
>TRBV12-3/TRBV12-4|TRBJ1-5|NA|NA
CASTARPGNKQPQHF
TGTGCCAGCACCGCCCGGCCAGGGAACAAACAGCCCCAGCATTTT
>TRBV5-8|TRBJ1-2|many|NA
CASSQTYYGYTF
TGTGCCAGCAGCCAAACCTACTATGGCTACACCTTC
>TRBV6-5|TRBJ1-1|NA|NA
CASSYRQVTDTEAFF
TGTGCCAGCAGTTACCGACAGGTTACCGACACTGAAGCTTTCTTT
>TRBV7-3|TRBJ2-1|NA|TRBD1
CASSVLPGQDNEQFF
TGTGCCAGCAGCGTTCTTCCGGGACAGGACAATGAGCAGTTCTTC
>TRBV7-2|TRBJ1-5|many|NA
CASSLAPGLSNQPQHF
TGTGCCAGCAGCTTAGCTCCGGGATTGAGCAATCAGCCCCAGCATTTT
>TRBV7-2|TRBJ1-1|many|NA
CASSLDLAVQGSEAFF
TGTGCCAGCAGCTTAGATCTGGCGGTTCAAGGCTCTGAAGCTTTCTTT
>TRBV7-8|TRBJ2-6|many|NA
CASSPRRSRGLESPGANVLTF
TGTGCCAGCAGCCCACGGCGGTCGAGGGGCCTCGAGAGTCCTGGGGCCAACGTCCTGACTTTC
>TRBV10-3|TRBJ1-2|many|NA
CATGTAEVGSGYTF
TGTGCCACCGGGACGGCGGAAGTGGGGAGCGGCTACACCTTC
>TRBV7-9|TRBJ1-2|many|NA
CANEPGSHYGYTF
TGTGCCAACGAGCCAGGGAGTCACTATGGCTACACCTTC
>TRBV2|TRBJ2-2|few|NA
CASSEAVAIGELFF
TGTGCCAGCAGTGAAGCGGTAGCGATCGGGGAGCTGTTTTTT
>TRBV20-1|TRBJ1-3|NA|NA
CSARPTGGRGNTIYF
TGCAGTGCTAGACCCACGGGCGGGAGAGGAAACACCATATATTTT
>TRBV7-2|TRBJ2-6|NA|TRBD1
CASSPGPGTGNSGANVLTF
TGTGCCAGCAGCCCTGGCCCCGGGACAGGGAACTCTGGGGCCAACGTCCTGACTTTC
>TRBV25-1|TRBJ1-6|NA|NA
CASLGQRNSPLHF
TGTGCCAGCCTTGGACAGAGGAATTCACCCCTCCACTTT
>TRBV25-1|TRBJ2-6|NA|NA
CASSPRTEPSGANVLTF
TGTGCCAGCTCACCCAGGACAGAACCCTCTGGGGCCAACGTCCTGACTTTC
>TRBV29-1|TRBJ2-5|many|NA
CSVDRTFQETQYF
TGCAGCGTCGACAGGACCTTCCAAGAGACCCAGTACTTC
>TRBV4-3|TRBJ2-2|NA|TRBD1
CASSLAGTAGELFF
TGCGCCAGCAGCCTCGCCGGGACAGCTGGGGAGCTGTTTTTT
>TRBV25-1|TRBJ1-1|many|NA
CASSELGEAFF
TGTGCCAGCAGTGAGCTGGGTGAAGCTTTCTTT
>TRBV20-1|TRBJ1-1|few|NA
CSASEGALGYGTEAFF
TGCAGTGCTAGTGAAGGCGCCCTGGGTTATGGTACTGAAGCTTTCTTT
>TRBV25-1|TRBJ1-2|once|TRBD1
CASSFMSRQGLNYGYTF
TGTGCCAGCAGTTTCATGTCAAGACAGGGGCTAAACTATGGCTACACCTTC
>TRBV6-5|TRBJ2-5|many|NA
CASSRQGWGTQYF
TGTGCCAGCAGTAGGCAGGGCTGGGGGACCCAGTACTTC
>TRBV11-2|TRBJ2-7|NA|NA
CASSLGGTARNEQYF
TGTGCCAGCAGCTTAGGAGGTACGGCCCGCAATGAGCAGTACTTC
>TRBV4-1|TRBJ1-1|few|NA
CASSQGRGRTNTEAFF
TGCGCCAGCAGCCAAGGGAGGGGACGGACAAACACTGAAGCTTTCTTT
>TRBV2|TRBJ1-4|NA|NA
CASKGVGGATNEKLFF
TGTGCCAGCAAAGGGGTCGGGGGTGCAACTAATGAAAAACTGTTTTTT
>TRBV24-1|TRBJ1-1|many|NA
CATSDSRTAEAFF
TGTGCCACCAGTGATTCGAGGACAGCTGAAGCTTTCTTT
>TRBV7-2|TRBJ2-7|few|NA
CASSLSGPQTNYEQYF
TGTGCCAGCAGCTTGAGCGGGCCCCAGACGAACTACGAGCAGTACTTC
>TRBV7-9|TRBJ1-1|many|NA
CASSLVGHDTEAFF
TGTGCCAGCAGCTTAGTGGGTCATGACACTGAAGCTTTCTTT
>TRBV7-7|TRBJ2-7|NA|NA
CASSLGWGLAGEQYF
TGTGCTAGCAGCTTAGGATGGGGACTCGCGGGCGAGCAGTACTTC
>TRBV20-1|TRBJ1-2|few|TRBD1
CSASRQGVFTGYTF
TGCAGTGCTAGCAGACAGGGGGTTTTCACTGGCTACACCTTC
>TRBV2|TRBJ2-7|few|NA
CASSVQGKQYF
TGTGCCAGCAGTGTTCAGGGAAAGCAGTACTTC
>TRBV19|TRBJ2-5|many|NA
CASESGETQYF
TGTGCCTCCGAAAGCGGGGAGACCCAGTACTTC
>TRBV20-1|TRBJ2-5|NA|TRBD1
CSAMGTATMQETQYF
TGCAGTGCTATGGGGACAGCGACCATGCAAGAGACCCAGTACTTC
>TRBV18|TRBJ2-2|NA|NA
CASSRSDEELFF
TGTGCCAGCTCACGATCGGATGAGGAGCTGTTTTTT
>TRBV7-8|TRBJ1-2|many|TRBD1
CASSYPGQGPLGGYTF
TGTGCCAGCAGCTATCCGGGACAGGGACCTTTGGGTGGCTACACCTTC
>TRBV11-2|TRBJ1-2|NA|NA
CASSLELNGYTF
TGTGCCAGCAGCTTAGAACTGAATGGCTACACCTTC
>TRBV29-1|TRBJ2-7|NA|NA
CSVDPDCYEQYF
TGCAGCGTTGACCCAGACTGTTACGAGCAGTACTTC
>TRBV6-2/TRBV6-3|TRBJ1-5|NA|TRBD1
CAISGTGLDRPQHF
TGTGCCATCAGCGGGACAGGGTTGGATCGGCCCCAGCATTTT
>TRBV7-2|TRBJ2-3|many|NA
CASSLGQSTDTQYF
TGTGCCAGCAGCTTGGGTCAGAGCACAGATACGCAGTATTTT
>TRBV7-2|TRBJ1-6|many|NA
CASSLGPGTPNSPLHF
TGTGCCAGCAGCTTAGGTCCTGGGACCCCTAATTCACCCCTCCACTTT
>TRBV20-1|TRBJ1-4|many|TRBD1
CSARTGGEKLFF
TGCAGTGCGCGTACAGGGGGAGAAAAACTGTTTTTT
>TRBV20-1|TRBJ2-7|NA|NA
CSARHPSSYEQYF
TGCAGTGCTAGACATCCGAGCTCGTACGAGCAGTACTTC
>TRBV19|TRBJ2-6|many|NA
CASRPNPGANVLTF
TGTGCCAGTAGACCAAATCCTGGGGCCAACGTCCTGACTTTC
>TRBV18|TRBJ1-4|once|NA
CASSPPLGVKLFF
TGTGCCAGCTCACCACCATTGGGAGTAAAACTGTTTTTT